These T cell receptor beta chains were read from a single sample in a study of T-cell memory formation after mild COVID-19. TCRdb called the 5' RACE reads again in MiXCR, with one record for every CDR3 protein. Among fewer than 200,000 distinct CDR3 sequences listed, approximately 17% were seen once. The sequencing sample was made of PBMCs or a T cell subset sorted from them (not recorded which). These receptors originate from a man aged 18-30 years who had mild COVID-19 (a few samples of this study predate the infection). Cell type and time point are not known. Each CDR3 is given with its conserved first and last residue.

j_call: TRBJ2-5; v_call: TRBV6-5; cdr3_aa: CASSWGGTSGGATETQYF
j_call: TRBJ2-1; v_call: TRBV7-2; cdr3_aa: CASSPNYSSYNEQFF
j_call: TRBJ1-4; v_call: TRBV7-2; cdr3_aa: CASSLSGTGAEKLFF
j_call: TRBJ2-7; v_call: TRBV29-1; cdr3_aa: CSVSKDSYEQYF
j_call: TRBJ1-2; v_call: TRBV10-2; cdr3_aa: CASSEKTDYGYTF
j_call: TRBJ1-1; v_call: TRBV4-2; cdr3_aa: CASSQTTGQSNTEAFF
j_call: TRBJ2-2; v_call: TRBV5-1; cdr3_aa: CASSFPSGNTGELFF
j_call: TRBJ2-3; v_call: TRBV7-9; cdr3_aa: CASSRRTSGGTDTQYF
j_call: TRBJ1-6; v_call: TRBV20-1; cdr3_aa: CSARRRGSSPLHF
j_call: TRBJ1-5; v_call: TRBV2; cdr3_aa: CASSELAGEAGQPQHF
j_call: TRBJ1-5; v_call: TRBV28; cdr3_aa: CASSFRTGGLQPQHF
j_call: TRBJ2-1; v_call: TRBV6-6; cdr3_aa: CASSYGTSGGNEQFF
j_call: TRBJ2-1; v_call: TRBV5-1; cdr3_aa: CASSPDGLPSGQFF
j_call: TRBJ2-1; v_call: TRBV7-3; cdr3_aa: CASTLSSGPYNEQFF
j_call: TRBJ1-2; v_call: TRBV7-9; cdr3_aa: CASRDNRAGYGYTF
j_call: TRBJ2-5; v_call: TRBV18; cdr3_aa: CASSQGSGQETQYF
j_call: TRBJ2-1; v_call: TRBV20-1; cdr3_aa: CSASGTSRYNEQFF